Described below is a single T cell receptor beta chain sequence and its context. Its antigen is not identified. The CDR3 has 17 residues. Germline CDR1 and CDR2: MNHEY and SVGEGT. The sample comes from a study of human CD8 memory T cell subsets. Extraction drew RNA from duplicate vials of around 140,000 sorted CD8+ T cells for each subset. Findings and caveats of the study: Similarly high diversity was seen in stem-like memory and precursor exhausted T cells, but not in effector memory cells.

The authors made TCR beta libraries using UMI-labeled 5' RACE. Original processing methods: Each library (TCR beta) contained from 3,000 up to 18,000 functional CDR3 beta clonotypes. TCRdb processed the 5' RACE reads again and assigns one entry to each CDR3 protein, with no DNA. The V and J calls were not made by the authors but by TCRdb's processing. The table for this sample gives about 6,200 distinct CDR3 sequences. The chain has TRBV6-2 or TRBV6-3 and TRBJ2-3; the TRBD2 assignment by TCRdb is unverifiable without DNA. This sequence was found in a human donor in good health. The sample consisted of CD8+ effector memory T cells (TEM) sorted from PBMCs. Noted subset: effector memory CD8 T cells, CCR7- CD45RO+ CD95+. The CDR3: CASSYALAGDGTDTQYF.